This T cell receptor (beta chain) was sequenced during a study of CD8+CD57+ T cells in acquired aplastic anemia. Study-wide results and caveats: Patients and controls had CD8+ Simpson's diversity values that were not significantly distinct.

As to this clonotype: Its specificity is not known.

Genomic DNA, the template, was used for profiling of the TCR beta VDJ and CDR3. Each CDR3 protein is one row after TCRdb ran MiXCR on the reads. The sample consists of over 150,000 distinct CDR3 sequences, roughly 56% of them appearing once. Unmatched junction bases numbered 5, after V lost 5 bases and J lost 4 bases. This CDR3 has 14 residues. Germline loops: CDR1 SEHNR, CDR2 FQNEAQ (reference sequence). This sequence joins TRBV7-9 and TRBJ1-1; TRBD1 aligns across 9 bases. The sequence was obtained from a human donor in good health, serving as a control. The specimen sequenced was sorted CD4+, CD8+, or CD8+CD57+ T cells (not recorded which) from PBMCs. CDR3 amino acids: CASSKGQGSTEAFF. The CDR3 DNA follows: TGTGCCAGCAGCAAAGGACAGGGGTCCACTGAAGCTTTCTTT.